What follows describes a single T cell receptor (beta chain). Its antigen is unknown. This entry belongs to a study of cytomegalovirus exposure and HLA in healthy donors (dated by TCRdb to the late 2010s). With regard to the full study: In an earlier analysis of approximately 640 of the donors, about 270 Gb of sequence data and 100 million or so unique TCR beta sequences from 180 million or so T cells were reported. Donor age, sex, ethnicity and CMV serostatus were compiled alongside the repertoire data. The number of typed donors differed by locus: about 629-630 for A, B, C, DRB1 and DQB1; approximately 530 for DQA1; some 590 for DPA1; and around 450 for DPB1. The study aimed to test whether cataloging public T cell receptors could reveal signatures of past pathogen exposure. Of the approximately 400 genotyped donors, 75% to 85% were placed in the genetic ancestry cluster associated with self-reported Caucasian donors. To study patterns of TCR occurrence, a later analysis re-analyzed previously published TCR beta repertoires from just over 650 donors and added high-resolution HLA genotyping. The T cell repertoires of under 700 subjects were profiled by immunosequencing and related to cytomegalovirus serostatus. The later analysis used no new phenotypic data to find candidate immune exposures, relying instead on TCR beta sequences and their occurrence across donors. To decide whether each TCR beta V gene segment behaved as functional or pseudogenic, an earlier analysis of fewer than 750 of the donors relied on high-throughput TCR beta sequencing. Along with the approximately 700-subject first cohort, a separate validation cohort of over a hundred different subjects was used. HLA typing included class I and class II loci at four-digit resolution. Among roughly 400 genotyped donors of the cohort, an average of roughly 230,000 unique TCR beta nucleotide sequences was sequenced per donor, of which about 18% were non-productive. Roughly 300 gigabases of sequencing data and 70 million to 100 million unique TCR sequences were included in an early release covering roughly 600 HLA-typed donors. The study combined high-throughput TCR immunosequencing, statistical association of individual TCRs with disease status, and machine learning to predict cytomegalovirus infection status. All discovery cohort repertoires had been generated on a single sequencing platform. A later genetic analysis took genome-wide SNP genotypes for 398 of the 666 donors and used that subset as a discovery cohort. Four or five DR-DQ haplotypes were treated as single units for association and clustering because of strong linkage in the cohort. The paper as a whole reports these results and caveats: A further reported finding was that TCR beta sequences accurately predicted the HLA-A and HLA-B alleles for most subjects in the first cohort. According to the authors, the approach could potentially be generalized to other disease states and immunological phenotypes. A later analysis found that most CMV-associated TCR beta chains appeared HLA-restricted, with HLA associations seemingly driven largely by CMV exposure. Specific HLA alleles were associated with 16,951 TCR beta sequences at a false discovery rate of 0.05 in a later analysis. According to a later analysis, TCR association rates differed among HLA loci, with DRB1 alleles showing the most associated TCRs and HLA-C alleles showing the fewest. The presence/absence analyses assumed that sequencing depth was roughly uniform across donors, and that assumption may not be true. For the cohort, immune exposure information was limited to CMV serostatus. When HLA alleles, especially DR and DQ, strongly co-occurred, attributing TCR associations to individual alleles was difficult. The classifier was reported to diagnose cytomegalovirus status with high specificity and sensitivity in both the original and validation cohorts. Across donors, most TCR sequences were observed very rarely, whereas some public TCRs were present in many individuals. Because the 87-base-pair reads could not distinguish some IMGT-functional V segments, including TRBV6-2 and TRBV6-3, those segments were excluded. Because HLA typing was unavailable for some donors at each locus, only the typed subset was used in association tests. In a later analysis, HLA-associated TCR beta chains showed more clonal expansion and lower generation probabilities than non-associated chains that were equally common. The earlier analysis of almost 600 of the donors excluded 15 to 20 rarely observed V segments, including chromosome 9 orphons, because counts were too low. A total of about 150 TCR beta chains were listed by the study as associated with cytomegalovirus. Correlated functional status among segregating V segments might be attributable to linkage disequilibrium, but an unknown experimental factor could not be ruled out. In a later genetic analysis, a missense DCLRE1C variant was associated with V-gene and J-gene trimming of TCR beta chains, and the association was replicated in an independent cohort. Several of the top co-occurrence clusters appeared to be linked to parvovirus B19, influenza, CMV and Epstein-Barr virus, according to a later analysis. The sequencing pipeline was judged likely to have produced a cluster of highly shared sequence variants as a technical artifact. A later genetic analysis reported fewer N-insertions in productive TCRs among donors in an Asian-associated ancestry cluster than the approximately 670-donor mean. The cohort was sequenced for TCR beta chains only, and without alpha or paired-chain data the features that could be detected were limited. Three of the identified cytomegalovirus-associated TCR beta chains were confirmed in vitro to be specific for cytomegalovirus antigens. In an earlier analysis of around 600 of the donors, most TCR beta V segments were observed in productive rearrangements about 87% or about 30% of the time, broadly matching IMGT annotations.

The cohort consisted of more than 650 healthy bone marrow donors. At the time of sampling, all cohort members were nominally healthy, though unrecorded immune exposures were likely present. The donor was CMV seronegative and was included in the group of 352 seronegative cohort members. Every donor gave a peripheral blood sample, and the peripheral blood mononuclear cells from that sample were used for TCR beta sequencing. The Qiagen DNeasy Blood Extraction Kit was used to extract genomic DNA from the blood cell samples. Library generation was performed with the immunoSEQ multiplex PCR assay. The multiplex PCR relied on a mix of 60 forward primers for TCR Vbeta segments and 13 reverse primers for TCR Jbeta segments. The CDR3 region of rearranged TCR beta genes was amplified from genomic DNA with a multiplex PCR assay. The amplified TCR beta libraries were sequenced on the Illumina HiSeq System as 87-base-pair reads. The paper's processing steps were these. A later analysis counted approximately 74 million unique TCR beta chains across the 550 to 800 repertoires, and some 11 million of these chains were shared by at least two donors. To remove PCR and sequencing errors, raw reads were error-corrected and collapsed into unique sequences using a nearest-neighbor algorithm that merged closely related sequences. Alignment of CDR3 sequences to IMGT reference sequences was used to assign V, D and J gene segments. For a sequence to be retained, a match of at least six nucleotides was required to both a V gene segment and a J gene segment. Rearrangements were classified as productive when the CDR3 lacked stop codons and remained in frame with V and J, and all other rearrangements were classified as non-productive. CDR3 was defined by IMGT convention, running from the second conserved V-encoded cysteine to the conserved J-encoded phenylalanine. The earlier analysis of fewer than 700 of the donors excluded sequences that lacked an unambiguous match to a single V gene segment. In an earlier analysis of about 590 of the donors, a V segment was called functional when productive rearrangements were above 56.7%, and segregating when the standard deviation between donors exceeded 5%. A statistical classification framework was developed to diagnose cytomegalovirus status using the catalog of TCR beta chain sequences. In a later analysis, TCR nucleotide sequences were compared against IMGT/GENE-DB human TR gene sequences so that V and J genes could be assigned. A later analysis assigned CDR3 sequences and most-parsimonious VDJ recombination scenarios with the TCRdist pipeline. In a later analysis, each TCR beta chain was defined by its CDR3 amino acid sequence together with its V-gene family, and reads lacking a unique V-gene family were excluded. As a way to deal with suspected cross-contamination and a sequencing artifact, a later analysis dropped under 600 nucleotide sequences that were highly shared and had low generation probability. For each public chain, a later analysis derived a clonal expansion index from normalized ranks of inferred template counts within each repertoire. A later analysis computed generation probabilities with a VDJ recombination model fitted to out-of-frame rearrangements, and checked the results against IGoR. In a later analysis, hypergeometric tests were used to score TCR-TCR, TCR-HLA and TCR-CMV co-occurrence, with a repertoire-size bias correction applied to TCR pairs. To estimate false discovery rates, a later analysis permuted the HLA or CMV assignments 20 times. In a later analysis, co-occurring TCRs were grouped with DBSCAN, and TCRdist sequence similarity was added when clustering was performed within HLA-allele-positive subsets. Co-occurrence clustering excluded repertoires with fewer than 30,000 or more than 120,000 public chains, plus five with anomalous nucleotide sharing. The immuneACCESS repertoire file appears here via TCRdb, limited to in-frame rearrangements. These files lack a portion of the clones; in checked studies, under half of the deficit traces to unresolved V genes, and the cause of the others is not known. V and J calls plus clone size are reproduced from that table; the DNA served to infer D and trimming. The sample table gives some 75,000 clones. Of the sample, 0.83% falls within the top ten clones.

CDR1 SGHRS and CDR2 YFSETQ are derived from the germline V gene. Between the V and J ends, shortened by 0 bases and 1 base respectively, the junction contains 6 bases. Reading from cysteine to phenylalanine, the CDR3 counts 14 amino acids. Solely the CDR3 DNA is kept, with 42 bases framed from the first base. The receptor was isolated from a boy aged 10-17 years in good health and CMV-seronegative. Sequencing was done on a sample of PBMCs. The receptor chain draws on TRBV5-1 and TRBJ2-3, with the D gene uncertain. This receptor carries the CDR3 CASSLDGRTDTQYF. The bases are TGCGCCAGCAGCTTGGATGGGCGCACAGATACGCAGTATTTT.